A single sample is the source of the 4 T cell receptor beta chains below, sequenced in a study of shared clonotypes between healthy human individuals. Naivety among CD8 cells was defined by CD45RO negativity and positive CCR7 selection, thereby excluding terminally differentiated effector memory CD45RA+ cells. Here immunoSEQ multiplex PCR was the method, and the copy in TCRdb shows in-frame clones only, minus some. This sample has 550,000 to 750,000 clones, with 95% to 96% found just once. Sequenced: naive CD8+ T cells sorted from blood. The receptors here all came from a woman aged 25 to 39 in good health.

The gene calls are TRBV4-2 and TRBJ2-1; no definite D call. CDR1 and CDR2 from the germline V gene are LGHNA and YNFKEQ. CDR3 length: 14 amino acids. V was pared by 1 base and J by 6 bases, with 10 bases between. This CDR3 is CASSQAATRNEQFF. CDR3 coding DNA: TGTGCCAGCAGCCAAGCGGCTACCCGCAATGAGCAGTTCTTC.

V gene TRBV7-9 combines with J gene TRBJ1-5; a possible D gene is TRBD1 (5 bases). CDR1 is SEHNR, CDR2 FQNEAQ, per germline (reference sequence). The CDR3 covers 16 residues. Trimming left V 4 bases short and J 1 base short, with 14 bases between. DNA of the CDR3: TGTGCCAGCAGCTCAGCGGGGGGTTTCAGCAATCAGCCCCAGCATTTT. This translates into CASSSAGGFSNQPQHF.

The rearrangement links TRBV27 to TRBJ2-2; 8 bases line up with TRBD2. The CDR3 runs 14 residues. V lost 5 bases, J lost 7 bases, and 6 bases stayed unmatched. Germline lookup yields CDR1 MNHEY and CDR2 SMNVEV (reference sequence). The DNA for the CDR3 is TGTGCCAGCAGTACACATACTAGCGGCGGGGAGCTGTTTTTT. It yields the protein CASSTHTSGGELFF.

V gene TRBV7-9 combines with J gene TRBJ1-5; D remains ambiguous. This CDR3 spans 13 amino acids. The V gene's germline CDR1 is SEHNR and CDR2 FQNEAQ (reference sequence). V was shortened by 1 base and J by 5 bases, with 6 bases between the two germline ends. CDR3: CASSLVGDQPQHF. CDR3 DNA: TGTGCCAGCAGCTTAGTTGGGGATCAGCCCCAGCATTTT.